The TCR beta chain under discussion was sequenced for a study of tissue T cells after allogeneic stem cell transplantation. Study-wide findings and caveats: Across patients, clones rarely overlapped, yet motif clusters were shared tissue-specifically. Within patients, tissue anatomy strongly shaped TCR repertoire composition.

There are a few counts of this clone. The target antigen is unknown. Each gene name is a mouse one. The read gets to within 1 residue of the CDR3 end, and the germline J gene fills in the rest. In germline, CDR1 is NNHDY, CDR2 SYVADS. Trimming shortened V by 0 bases and J by 6 bases, and 4 bases separated the two germline ends. There are 11 residues in the CDR3. TCRbeta CDR3 was sequenced at survey depth with template counts. Profiled with immunoSEQ multiplex PCR; TCRdb holds only in-frame clones, not every one. This sample has about 21,000 clones, with roughly 72% found just once. The chain carries TRBV13-3 and TRBJ2-7; D is undetermined. This TCR was sampled from a female BALB/c mouse in good health. The strain is characterized by the MHC haplotype H2-d. Sequences were obtained from spleen. This chain's CDR3 is CASSDVGEQYF. The DNA read from the CDR3 is TGTGCCAGCAGTGATGTAGGTGAACAGTAC.